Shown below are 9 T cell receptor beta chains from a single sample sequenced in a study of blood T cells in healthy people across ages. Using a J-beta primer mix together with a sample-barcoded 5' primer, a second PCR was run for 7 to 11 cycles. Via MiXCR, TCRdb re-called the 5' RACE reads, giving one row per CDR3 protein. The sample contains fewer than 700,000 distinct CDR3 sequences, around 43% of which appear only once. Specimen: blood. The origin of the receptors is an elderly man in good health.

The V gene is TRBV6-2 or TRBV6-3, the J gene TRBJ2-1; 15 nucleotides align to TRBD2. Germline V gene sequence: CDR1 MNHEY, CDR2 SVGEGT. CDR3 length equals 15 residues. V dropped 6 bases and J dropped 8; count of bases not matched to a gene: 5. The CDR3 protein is CASSEGLAGGDEQFF. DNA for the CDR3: TGTGCCAGCAGCGAGGGACTAGCGGGGGGCGATGAGCAGTTCTTC.

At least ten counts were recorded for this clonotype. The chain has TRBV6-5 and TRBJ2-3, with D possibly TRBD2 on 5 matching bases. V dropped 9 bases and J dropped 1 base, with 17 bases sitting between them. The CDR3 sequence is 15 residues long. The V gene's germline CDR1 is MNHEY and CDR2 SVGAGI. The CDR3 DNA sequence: TGTGCCAGTAGCGCCGCGGATGGGGGCACAGATACGCAGTATTTT. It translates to CASSAADGGTDTQYF.

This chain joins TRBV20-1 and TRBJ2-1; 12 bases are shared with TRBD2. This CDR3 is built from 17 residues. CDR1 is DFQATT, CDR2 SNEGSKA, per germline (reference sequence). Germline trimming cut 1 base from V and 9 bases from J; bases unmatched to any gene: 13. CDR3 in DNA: TGCAGTGCTAGAGCACAACGGGCTAGCGGGAGGGCCCTTGAGCAGTTCTTC. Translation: CSARAQRASGRALEQFF.

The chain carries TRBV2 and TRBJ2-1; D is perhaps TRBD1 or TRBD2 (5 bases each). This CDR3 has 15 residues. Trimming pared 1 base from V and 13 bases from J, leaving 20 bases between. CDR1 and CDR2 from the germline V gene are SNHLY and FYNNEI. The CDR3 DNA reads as TGTGCCAGCAGTGAAGTTGGGGGACGCCAAGAGACCCAGTTCTTC. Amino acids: CASSEVGGRQETQFF.

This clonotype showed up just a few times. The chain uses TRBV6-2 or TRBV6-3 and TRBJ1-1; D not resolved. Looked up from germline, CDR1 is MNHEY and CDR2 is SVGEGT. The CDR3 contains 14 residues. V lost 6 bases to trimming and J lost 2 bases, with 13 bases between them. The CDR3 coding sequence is TGTGCCAGCAGGGCTGGACGAGCTAACACTGAAGCTTTCTTT. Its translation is CASRAGRANTEAFF.

Here the CDR3 DNA reads TGTGCCAGCAGCGCACGGGGACAGGCAATGCATTCCTACGAGCAGTACTTC. Protein product: CASSARGQAMHSYEQYF. The V call is TRBV5-6, the J call TRBJ2-7; 8 nucleotides agree with TRBD1. Germline V gene data show CDR1 as SGHDT and CDR2 as YYEEEE. The V and J ends lost 4 bases and 1 base, in that order; junction bases with no gene match: 13. The CDR3 has 17 amino acids.

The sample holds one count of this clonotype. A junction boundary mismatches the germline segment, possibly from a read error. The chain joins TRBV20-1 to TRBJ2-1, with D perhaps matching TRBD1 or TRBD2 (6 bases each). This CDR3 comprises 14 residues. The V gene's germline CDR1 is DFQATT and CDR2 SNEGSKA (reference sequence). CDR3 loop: CSARGGARGNGQFF. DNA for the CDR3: TGCAGTGCTAGAGGGGGGGCGCGAGGGAATGGGCAGTTCTTC.

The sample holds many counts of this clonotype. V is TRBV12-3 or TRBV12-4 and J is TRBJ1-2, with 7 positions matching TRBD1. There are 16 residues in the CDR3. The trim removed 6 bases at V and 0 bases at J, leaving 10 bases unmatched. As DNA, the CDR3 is TGTGCCAGCAGCTATAAGGGGACAGCAACTAACTATGGCTACACCTTC. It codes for CASSYKGTATNYGYTF.

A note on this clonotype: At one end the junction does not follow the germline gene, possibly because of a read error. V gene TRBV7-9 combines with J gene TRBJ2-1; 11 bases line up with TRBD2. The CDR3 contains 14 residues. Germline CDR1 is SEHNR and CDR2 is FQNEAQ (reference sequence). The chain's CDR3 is CASNLAGGPGEQFF. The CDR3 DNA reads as TGTGCCAGCAACTTAGCGGGAGGGCCTGGTGAGCAGTTCTTC.